The 4 T cell receptor beta chains in this list originate from one sample, sequenced in a study of blood T cell repertoires in COVID-19. Sequencing was performed with immunoSEQ multiplex PCR; in TCRdb, only in-frame clones are kept and a portion is missing. The sample contains some 200,000 clones, almost 85% of which appear only once. Sequencing was performed on peripheral blood. These receptors were collected from a woman in her seventies with COVID-19, enrolled during active disease.

The genes are TRBV29-1 and TRBJ1-2; TRBD1 matches 7 bases. The CDR3 length is 13 residues. Germline loops: CDR1 SQVTM, CDR2 ANQGSEA. V was pared by 7 bases and J by 6 bases, with 11 bases of the junction left unmatched. The DNA of the CDR3 is TGCAGCGGGACGACAGGGCCTGGAGATGGCTACACCTTC. It yields the protein CSGTTGPGDGYTF.

J is TRBJ2-3 and V is TRBV19; tentatively, D is TRBD1 (5 bases). The CDR3 extends over 15 amino acids. The germline V gene encodes CDR1 LNHDA and CDR2 SQIVND (reference sequence). Trimming pared 4 bases from V and 3 bases from J, leaving 14 bases between. The CDR3 sequence: CASSSDGRVTDTQYF. CDR3 coding DNA: TGTGCCAGTAGTAGCGACGGCAGGGTAACAGATACGCAGTATTTT.

V usage is TRBV7-9 and J usage is TRBJ2-7; 7 positions agree with TRBD1. The germline CDR1 and CDR2 sequences are SEHNR and FQNEAQ (reference sequence). With V trimmed by 4 bases and J by 1 base, 10 bases remained unmatched. This CDR3 region has 16 residues. The CDR3 region has the DNA TGTGCCAGCAGCTCCACCGGGACAGAGCTTTCCTACGAGCAGTACTTC. Its translation: CASSSTGTELSYEQYF.

Concerning this clone: Additional DNA sequences in this sample encode the identical CDR3. This rearrangement joins TRBV19 to TRBJ1-2, with 9 bases lining up with TRBD1. This CDR3 is 13 amino acids long. V shed 5 bases and J 5 bases; nucleotides not matched to a gene: 3. CDR1 and CDR2 (germline): LNHDA, SQIVND (reference sequence). The CDR3 DNA sequence: TGTGCCAGTAGTCCCGGGACAGGGTATGGCTACACCTTC. Protein product: CASSPGTGYGYTF.